This TCR beta chain is drawn from a study of blood T cell repertoires in COVID-19. Study-wide context: The study drew acute and convalescent COVID-19 samples from the United States, Italy and Spain.

This clone is a singleton in its sample. CDR1 and CDR2 (germline): LNHDA, SQIVND (reference sequence). This CDR3 contains 14 residues. V shed 6 bases and J 4 bases; nucleotides not matched to a gene: 4. The data were produced by immunoSEQ multiplex PCR, yet TCRdb's version contains in-frame clones alone and is incomplete. The sample shows more than 110,000 clones, about 80% of them seen only once. The source is a woman aged 60-75 years with acute or convalescent COVID-19. This sequence joins TRBV19 and TRBJ2-2; 8 nucleotides line up with TRBD1. Sample: peripheral blood. CDR3 sequence (DNA): TGTGCCAGTAGAGGACAGGGAGGCACCGGGGAGCTGTTTTTT. It specifies CASRGQGGTGELFF.